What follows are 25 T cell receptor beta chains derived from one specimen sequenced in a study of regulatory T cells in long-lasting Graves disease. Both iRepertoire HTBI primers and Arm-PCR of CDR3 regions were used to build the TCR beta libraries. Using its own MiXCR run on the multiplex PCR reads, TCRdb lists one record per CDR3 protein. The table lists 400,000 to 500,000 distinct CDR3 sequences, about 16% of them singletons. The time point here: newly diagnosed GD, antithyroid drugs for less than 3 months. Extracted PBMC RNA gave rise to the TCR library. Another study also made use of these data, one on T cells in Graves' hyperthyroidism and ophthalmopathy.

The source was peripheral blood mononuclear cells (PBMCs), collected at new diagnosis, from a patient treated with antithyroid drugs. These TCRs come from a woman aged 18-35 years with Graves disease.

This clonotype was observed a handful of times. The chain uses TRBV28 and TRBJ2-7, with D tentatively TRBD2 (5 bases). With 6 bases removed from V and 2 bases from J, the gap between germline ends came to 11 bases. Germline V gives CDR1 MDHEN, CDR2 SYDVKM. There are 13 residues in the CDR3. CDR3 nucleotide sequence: TGTGCCAGCAGAGGAGCGGAGGCCTACGAGCAGTACTTC. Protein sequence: CASRGAEAYEQYF.

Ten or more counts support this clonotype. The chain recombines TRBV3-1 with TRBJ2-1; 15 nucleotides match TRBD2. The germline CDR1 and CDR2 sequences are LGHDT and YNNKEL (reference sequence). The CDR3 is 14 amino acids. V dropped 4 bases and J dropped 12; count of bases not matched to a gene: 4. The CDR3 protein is CASSLGTSGRLQFF. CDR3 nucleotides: TGTGCCAGCAGCCTCGGGACTAGCGGGAGGTTGCAGTTCTTC.

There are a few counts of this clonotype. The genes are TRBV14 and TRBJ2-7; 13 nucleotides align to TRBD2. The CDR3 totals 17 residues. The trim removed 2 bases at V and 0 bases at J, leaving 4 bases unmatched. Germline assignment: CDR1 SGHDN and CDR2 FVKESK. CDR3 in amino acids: CASSQQGLAGNSYEQYF. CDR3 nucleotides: TGTGCCAGCAGCCAACAGGGACTAGCGGGAAACTCCTACGAGCAGTACTTC.

The CDR3 loop is CATSDLLQTYEQYF. The CDR3 DNA follows: TGTGCCACCAGTGATTTGCTACAGACCTACGAGCAGTACTTC. This rearrangement joins TRBV24-1 to TRBJ2-7; D gene ambiguous. V gave up 0 bases and J gave up 2 bases, with 7 bases separating them. The V gene's germline CDR1 is KGHDR and CDR2 SFDVKD. The CDR3 runs to 14 residues.

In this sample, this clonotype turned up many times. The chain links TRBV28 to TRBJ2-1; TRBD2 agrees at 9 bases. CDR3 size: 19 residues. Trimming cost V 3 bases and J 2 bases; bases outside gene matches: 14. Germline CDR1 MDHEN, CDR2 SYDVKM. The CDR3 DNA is TGTGCCAGCAGTTTTAACGGCATAGGGCGGGAGGGAACCTACAATGAGCAGTTCTTC. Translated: CASSFNGIGREGTYNEQFF.

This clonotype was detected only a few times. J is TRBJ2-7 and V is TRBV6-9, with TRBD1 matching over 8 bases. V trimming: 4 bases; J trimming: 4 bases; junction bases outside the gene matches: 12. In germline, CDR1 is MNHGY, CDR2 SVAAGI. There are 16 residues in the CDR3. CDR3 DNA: TGTGCCAGCAGTTTCTACGACAGGGGTTTTTCGTACGAGCAGTACTTC. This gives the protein CASSFYDRGFSYEQYF.

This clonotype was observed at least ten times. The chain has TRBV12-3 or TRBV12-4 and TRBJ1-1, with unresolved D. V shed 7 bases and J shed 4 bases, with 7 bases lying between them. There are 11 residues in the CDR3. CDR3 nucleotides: TGTGCCAGCACCCGTGGCACTGAAGCTTTCTTT. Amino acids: CASTRGTEAFF.

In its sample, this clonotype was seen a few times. The chain's CDR3 is CASSLASGQGAYNSPLHF. In DNA form, the CDR3 reads TGCGCCAGCAGCTTGGCCTCGGGACAGGGGGCCTATAATTCACCCCTCCACTTT. The J gene is TRBJ1-6, the V gene TRBV5-1, with TRBD1 identical over 11 bases. The CDR3 is made up of 18 amino acids. The V segment lost 0 bases and the J segment 2 bases; nucleotides outside the gene matches: 4. Germline V gene lookup returns CDR1 SGHRS and CDR2 YFSETQ.

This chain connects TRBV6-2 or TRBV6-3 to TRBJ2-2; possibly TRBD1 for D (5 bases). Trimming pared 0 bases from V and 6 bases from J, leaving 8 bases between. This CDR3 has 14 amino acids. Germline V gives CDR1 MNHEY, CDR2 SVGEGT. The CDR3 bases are TGTGCCAGCAGTTACTCGGACACAGCCGGGGAGCTGTTTTTT. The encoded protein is CASSYSDTAGELFF.

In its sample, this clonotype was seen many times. This chain's CDR3 is CASRALDSPNEKLFF. In DNA form, the CDR3 reads TGTGCCAGCAGGGCCCTAGACAGCCCGAATGAAAAACTGTTTTTT. The chain uses TRBV28 and TRBJ1-4, with TRBD1 as a possible D gene (5 bases). The CDR3 totals 15 residues. Germline V gene data show CDR1 as MDHEN and CDR2 as SYDVKM. Trimming took 6 bases from V and 5 from J, leaving 16 bases between them.

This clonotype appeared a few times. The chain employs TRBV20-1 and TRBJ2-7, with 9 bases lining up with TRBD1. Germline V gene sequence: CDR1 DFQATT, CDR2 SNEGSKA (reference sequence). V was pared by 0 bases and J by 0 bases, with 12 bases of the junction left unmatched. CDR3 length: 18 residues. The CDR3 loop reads CSARDWVPGQGSSYEQYF. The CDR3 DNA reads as TGCAGTGCTAGAGATTGGGTCCCGGGACAGGGCAGCTCCTACGAGCAGTACTTC.

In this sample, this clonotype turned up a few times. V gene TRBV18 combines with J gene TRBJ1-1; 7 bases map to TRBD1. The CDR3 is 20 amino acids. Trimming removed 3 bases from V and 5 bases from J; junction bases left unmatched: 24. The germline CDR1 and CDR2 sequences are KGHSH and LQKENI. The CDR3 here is CASSPGVTGFSAKPFTEAFF. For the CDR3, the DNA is TGTGCCAGCTCACCGGGGGTGACAGGGTTTTCCGCCAAGCCTTTTACTGAAGCTTTCTTT.

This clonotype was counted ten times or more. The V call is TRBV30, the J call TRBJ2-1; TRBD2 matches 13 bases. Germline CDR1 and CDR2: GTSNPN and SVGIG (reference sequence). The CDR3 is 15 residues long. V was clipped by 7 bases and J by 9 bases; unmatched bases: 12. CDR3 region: CASTGGLAGVSEQFF. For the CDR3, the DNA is TGTGCCTCGACGGGTGGACTAGCGGGAGTTAGTGAGCAGTTCTTC. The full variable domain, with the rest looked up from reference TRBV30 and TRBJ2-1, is SQTIHQWPATLVQPVGSPLSLECTVEGTSNPNLYWYRQAAGRGLQLLFYSVGIGQISSEVPQNLSASRPQDRQFILSSKKLLLSDSGFYLCASTGGLAGVSEQFFGPGTRLTVL.

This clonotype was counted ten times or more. CDR3 sequence reads: CASSRVDVSPYEQYF. Here the CDR3 DNA reads TGTGCCAGCAGCCGCGTTGACGTATCCCCCTACGAGCAGTACTTC. The chain joins TRBV7-9 to TRBJ2-7; no definite D call. With 5 bases removed from V and 2 bases from J, the gap between germline ends came to 16 bases. CDR3 length equals 15 residues. Germline values: CDR1 SEHNR, CDR2 FQNEAQ (reference sequence).

The CDR3 loop is CASSILGTSYEQYF. In DNA, the CDR3 is TGTGCCAGTAGTATACTCGGGACATCGTACGAGCAGTACTTC. The J gene is TRBJ2-7, the V gene TRBV19; possible D gene TRBD1, 6 bases. The germline gives CDR1 LNHDA, CDR2 SQIVND (reference sequence). There are 14 residues in the CDR3. The V end was cut by 2 bases, the J end by 4 bases, with 12 bases between.

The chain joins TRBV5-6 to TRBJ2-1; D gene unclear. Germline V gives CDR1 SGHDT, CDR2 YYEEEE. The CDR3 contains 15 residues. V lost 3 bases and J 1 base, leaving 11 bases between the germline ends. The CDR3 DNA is TGTGCCAGCAGCTCTACAGAGCCATCCTACAATGAGCAGTTCTTC. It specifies CASSSTEPSYNEQFF.

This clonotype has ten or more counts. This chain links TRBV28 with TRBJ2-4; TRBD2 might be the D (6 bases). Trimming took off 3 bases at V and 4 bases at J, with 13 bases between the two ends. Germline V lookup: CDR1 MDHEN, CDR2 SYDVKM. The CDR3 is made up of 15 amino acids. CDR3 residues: CASSFEGGGKNIQYF. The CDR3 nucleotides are TGTGCCAGCAGTTTCGAGGGAGGTGGAAAAAACATTCAGTACTTC.

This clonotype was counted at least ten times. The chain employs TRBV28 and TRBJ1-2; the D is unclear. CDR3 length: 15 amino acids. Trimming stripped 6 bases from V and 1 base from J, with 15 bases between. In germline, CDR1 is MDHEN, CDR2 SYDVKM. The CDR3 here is CASRSSSGNNYGYTF. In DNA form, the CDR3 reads TGTGCCAGCAGATCATCATCAGGAAATAACTATGGCTACACCTTC.

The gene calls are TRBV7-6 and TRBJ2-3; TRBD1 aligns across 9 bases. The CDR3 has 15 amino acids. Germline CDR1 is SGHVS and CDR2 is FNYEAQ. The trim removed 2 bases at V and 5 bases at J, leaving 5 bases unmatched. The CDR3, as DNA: TGTGCCAGCAGCTTATTACAGGGGGCTCGAGATACGCAGTATTTT. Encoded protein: CASSLLQGARDTQYF. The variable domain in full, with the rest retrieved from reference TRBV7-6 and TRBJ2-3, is GAGVSQSPRYKVTKRGQDVALRCDPISGHVSLYWYRQALGQGPEFLTYFNYEAQQDKSGLPNDRFSAERPEGSISTLTIQRTEQRDSAMYRCASSLLQGARDTQYFGPGTRLTVL.

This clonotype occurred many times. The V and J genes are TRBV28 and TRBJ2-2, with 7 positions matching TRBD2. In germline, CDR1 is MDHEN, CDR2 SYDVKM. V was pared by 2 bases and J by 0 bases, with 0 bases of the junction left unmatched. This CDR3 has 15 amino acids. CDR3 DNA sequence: TGTGCCAGCAGTTTAAGCGGGGCGAACACCGGGGAGCTGTTTTTT. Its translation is CASSLSGANTGELFF.

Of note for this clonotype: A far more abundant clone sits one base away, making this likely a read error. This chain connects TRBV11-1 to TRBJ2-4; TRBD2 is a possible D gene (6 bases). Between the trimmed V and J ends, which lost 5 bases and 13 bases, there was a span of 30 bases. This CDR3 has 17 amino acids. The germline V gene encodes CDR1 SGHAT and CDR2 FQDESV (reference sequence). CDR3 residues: CASSQEVRLANYNEQYF. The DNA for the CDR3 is TGTGCCAGCAGCCAAGAGGTACGTCTAGCGAACTACAATGAGCAGTACTTC.

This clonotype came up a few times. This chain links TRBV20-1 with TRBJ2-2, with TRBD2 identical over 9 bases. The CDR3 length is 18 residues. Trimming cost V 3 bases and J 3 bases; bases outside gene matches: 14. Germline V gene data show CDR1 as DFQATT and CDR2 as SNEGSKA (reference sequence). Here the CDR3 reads CSASHSGRTPGDTGELFF. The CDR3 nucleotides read TGCAGTGCTAGTCATAGCGGGAGAACTCCTGGAGACACCGGGGAGCTGTTTTTT.

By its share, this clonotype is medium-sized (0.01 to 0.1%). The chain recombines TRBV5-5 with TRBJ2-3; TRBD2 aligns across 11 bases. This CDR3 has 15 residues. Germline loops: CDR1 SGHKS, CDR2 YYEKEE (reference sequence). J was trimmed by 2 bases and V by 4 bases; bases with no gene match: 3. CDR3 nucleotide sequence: TGTGCCAGCAGCGGACTAGCGGGCCTCACAGATACGCAGTATTTT. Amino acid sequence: CASSGLAGLTDTQYF. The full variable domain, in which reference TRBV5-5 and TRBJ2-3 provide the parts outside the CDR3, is DAGVTQSPTHLIKTRGQQVTLRCSPISGHKSVSWYQQVLGQGPQFIFQYYEKEERGRGNFPDRFSARQFPNYSSELNVNALLLGDSALYLCASSGLAGLTDTQYFGPGTRLTVL.

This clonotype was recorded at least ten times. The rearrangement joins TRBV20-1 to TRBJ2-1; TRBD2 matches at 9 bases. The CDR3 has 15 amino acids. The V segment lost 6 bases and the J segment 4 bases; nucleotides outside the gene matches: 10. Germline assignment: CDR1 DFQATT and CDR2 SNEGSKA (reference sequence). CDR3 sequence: CSARVAGEEYNEQFF. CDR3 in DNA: TGCAGTGCCAGGGTAGCGGGAGAAGAATACAATGAGCAGTTCTTC.

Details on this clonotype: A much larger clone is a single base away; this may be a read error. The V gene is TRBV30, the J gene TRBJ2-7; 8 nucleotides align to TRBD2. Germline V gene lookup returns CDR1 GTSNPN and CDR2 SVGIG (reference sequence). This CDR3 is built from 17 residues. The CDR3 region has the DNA TGTGTCTGGAGCAAAAATACCGGGACTAGTGCCCCCTACGAGCAGTACTTC. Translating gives CVWSKNTGTSAPYEQYF.